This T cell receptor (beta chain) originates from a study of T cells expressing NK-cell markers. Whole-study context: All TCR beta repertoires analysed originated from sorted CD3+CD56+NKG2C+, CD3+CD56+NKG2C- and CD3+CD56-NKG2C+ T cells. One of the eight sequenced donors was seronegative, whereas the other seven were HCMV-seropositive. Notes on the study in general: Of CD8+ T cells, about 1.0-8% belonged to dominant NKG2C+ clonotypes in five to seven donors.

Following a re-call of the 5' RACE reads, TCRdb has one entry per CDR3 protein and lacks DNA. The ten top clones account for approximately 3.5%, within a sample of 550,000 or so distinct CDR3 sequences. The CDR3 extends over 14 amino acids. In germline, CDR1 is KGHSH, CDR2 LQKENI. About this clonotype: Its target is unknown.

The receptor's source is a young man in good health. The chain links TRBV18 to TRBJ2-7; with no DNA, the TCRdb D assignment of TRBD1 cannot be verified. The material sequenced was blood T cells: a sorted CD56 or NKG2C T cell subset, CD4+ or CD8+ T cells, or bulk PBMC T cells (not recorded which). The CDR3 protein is CASSPYPLIDEQYF.